This T cell receptor beta chain was found in a study of blood T cell repertoires in COVID-19. The J segment lost 10 bases and the V segment lost 0 bases, leaving 6 bases of the junction unmatched. Germline CDR1 SGHRS, CDR2 YFSETQ. The CDR3 has 14 residues. In the study's own analysis: Reference gene primer amplification gave nucleated cell count estimates. The protocol was immunoSEQ multiplex PCR, while the TCRdb copy is restricted to in-frame clones and leaves out a portion. The V and J calls and clone size are taken from that table; D and trimming were inferred from the DNA. The sample includes around 220,000 clones, just over 85% of them seen just once.

This receptor was identified in a man younger than 35 with active or convalescent COVID-19. The sequencing input was peripheral blood. The rearrangement uses TRBV5-1 and TRBJ1-4; 7 nucleotides agree with TRBD1. The DNA for the CDR3 is TGCGCCAGCAGCTTGGGACAGGGTTCCGGAAAACTGTTTTTT. Translation gives CASSLGQGSGKLFF.